A selection of T cell receptor beta chains follows, all from one sample in a study of blood T cells in healthy people across ages. TCRdb re-analysed the 5' RACE reads in MiXCR, keeping a single row per CDR3 protein. This sample carries about 970,000 distinct CDR3 sequences, about 51% of them seen once, and the ten largest clones take 20% to 25%. The specimen sequenced was blood. These receptors were taken from a woman in her sixties in good health. The CDR3 runs from the conserved cysteine through the conserved F or W.

CDR3 protein: CASSFGTGLAKNIQYF
J gene: TRBJ2-4
V gene: TRBV5-6

CDR3 protein: CATSAAGTSQINEQFF
J gene: TRBJ2-1
V gene: TRBV24-1

CDR3 protein: CASTGTSGYEQYF
J gene: TRBJ2-7
V gene: TRBV6-5

CDR3 protein: CATSDFRGQALQETQYF
J gene: TRBJ2-5
V gene: TRBV24-1

CDR3 protein: CASSRGLSSGSNQPQHF
J gene: TRBJ1-5
V gene: TRBV12-3/TRBV12-4

CDR3 protein: CASSGTSSGYYEQYF
J gene: TRBJ2-7
V gene: TRBV25-1

CDR3 protein: CASSQERGRSNEKLFF
J gene: TRBJ1-4
V gene: TRBV4-1

CDR3 protein: CASSPVPASVRANEQFF
J gene: TRBJ2-1
V gene: TRBV18

CDR3 protein: CASSFTRGYTDTQYF
J gene: TRBJ2-3
V gene: TRBV28

CDR3 protein: CASSFGTVQETQYF
J gene: TRBJ2-5
V gene: TRBV5-1

CDR3 protein: CASSPRGPGELFF
J gene: TRBJ2-2
V gene: TRBV11-2

CDR3 protein: CASSSNGRQRSSYEQYF
J gene: TRBJ2-7
V gene: TRBV18

CDR3 protein: CASSDWGNRDRDTQYF
J gene: TRBJ2-3
V gene: TRBV25-1

CDR3 protein: CASGKLGGPYEQYF
J gene: TRBJ2-7
V gene: TRBV13

CDR3 protein: CASSFEGSPYEQYF
J gene: TRBJ2-7
V gene: TRBV5-6

CDR3 protein: CASSQEPDAEYF
J gene: TRBJ2-7
V gene: TRBV4-3

CDR3 protein: CATSDLGPRGAPSTDTQYF
J gene: TRBJ2-3
V gene: TRBV24-1

CDR3 protein: CAFTTRQGGHYEQYF
J gene: TRBJ2-7
V gene: TRBV6-5

CDR3 protein: CASSQAWGQGYEQFF
J gene: TRBJ2-1
V gene: TRBV3-1

CDR3 protein: CASSDPQGISYGYTF
J gene: TRBJ1-2
V gene: TRBV25-1

CDR3 protein: CAVRQTVGTGELFF
J gene: TRBJ2-2
V gene: TRBV3-1

CDR3 protein: CASRWDSHEQFF
J gene: TRBJ2-1
V gene: TRBV4-3

CDR3 protein: CASSLNNRVPNEKLFF
J gene: TRBJ1-4
V gene: TRBV7-2

CDR3 protein: CASSQGTSGRSDEQFF
J gene: TRBJ2-1
V gene: TRBV3-1

CDR3 protein: CASSQPGTGRYNEQFF
J gene: TRBJ2-1
V gene: TRBV4-2

CDR3 protein: CASSQRRTSGSFRETQYF
J gene: TRBJ2-5
V gene: TRBV7-2

CDR3 protein: CGTLADQETQYF
J gene: TRBJ2-5
V gene: TRBV29-1

CDR3 protein: CASSLTRAETDTQYF
J gene: TRBJ2-3
V gene: TRBV7-8

CDR3 protein: CASRSHGALGGRLNEQFF
J gene: TRBJ2-1
V gene: TRBV3-1

CDR3 protein: CSARDQVGEQYF
J gene: TRBJ2-7
V gene: TRBV20-1

CDR3 protein: CATSRDAAGDTEQYF
J gene: TRBJ2-7
V gene: TRBV15

CDR3 protein: CSARVRQGAFNEQFF
J gene: TRBJ2-1
V gene: TRBV20-1

CDR3 protein: CANTAGVSYEQYF
J gene: TRBJ2-7
V gene: TRBV27

CDR3 protein: CASQLADAAYEQYF
J gene: TRBJ2-7
V gene: TRBV2

CDR3 protein: CASTSLAGLDTQYF
J gene: TRBJ2-3
V gene: TRBV6-1

CDR3 protein: CASSDNRGANVLTF
J gene: TRBJ2-6
V gene: TRBV2

CDR3 protein: CASSLGRQGAAKQFF
J gene: TRBJ2-1
V gene: TRBV5-1

CDR3 protein: CASSQESDRYGYTF
J gene: TRBJ1-2
V gene: TRBV3-1

CDR3 protein: CASSSTPVPNYGYTF
J gene: TRBJ1-2
V gene: TRBV6-6

CDR3 protein: CATSGLAGTSYNEQFF
J gene: TRBJ2-1
V gene: TRBV24-1

CDR3 protein: CASSQVAGPLPFYGYTF
J gene: TRBJ1-2
V gene: TRBV3-1

CDR3 protein: CASSDRLAGATQYF
J gene: TRBJ2-5
V gene: TRBV6-1

CDR3 protein: CASSYWGGMNTEAFF
J gene: TRBJ1-1
V gene: TRBV7-2

CDR3 protein: CSAQDPGHTNEKLFF
J gene: TRBJ1-4
V gene: TRBV20-1

CDR3 protein: CASSVDGNPYNEQFF
J gene: TRBJ2-1
V gene: TRBV2

CDR3 protein: CSAQSQGGWYGYTF
J gene: TRBJ1-2
V gene: TRBV29-1

CDR3 protein: CASSTEGRNNEQFF
J gene: TRBJ2-1
V gene: TRBV5-1

CDR3 protein: CAWSEGGNQPQHF
J gene: TRBJ1-5
V gene: TRBV30

CDR3 protein: CSVRHPEAFF
J gene: TRBJ1-1
V gene: TRBV29-1

CDR3 protein: CATAGGNQPQHF
J gene: TRBJ1-5
V gene: TRBV12-3/TRBV12-4

CDR3 protein: CSATNTFNSYTF
J gene: TRBJ1-2
V gene: TRBV20-1

CDR3 protein: CASSTGTIQETQYF
J gene: TRBJ2-5
V gene: TRBV11-2

CDR3 protein: CASSRSPVGYEQYF
J gene: TRBJ2-7
V gene: TRBV11-2